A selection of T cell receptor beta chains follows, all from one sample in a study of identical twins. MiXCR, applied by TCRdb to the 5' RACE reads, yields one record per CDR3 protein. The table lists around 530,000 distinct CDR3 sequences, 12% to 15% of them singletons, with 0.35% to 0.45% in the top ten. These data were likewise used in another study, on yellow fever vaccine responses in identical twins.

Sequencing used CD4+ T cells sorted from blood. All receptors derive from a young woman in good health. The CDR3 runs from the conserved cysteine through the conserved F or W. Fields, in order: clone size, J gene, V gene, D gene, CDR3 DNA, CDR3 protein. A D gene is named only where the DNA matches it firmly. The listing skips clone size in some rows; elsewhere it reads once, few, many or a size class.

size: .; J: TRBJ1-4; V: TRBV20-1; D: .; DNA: TGCAGTGCGGGGGGTCGTTTTTTT; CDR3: CSAGGRFF
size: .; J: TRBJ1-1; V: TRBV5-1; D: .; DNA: TGCGCCAGCAGCTTGTACGGCAGAGAAACCCCGGAAGCTTTCTTT; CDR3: CASSLYGRETPEAFF
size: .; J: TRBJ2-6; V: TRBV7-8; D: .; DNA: TGTGCCAGCAGCTTCTCAGACTCTGGGGCCAACGTCCTGACTTTC; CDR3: CASSFSDSGANVLTF
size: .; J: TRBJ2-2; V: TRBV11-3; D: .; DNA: TGTGCCAGCAGCTTAAGACGGGGGGCTGGGGACACCGGGGAGCTGTTTTTT; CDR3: CASSLRRGAGDTGELFF
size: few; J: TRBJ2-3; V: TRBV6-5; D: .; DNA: TGTGCCAGCAGTTACTCCCCTCACATTAGCACAGATACGCAGTATTTT; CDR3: CASSYSPHISTDTQYF
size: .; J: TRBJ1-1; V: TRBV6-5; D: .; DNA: TGTGCCAGCAGTTACTCGATCGGTGAAGCTTTCTTT; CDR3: CASSYSIGEAFF
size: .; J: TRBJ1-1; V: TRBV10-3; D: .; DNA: TGTGCCATCAGTGAGGCGAGACAGGAAGGTGAAGCTTTCTTT; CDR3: CAISEARQEGEAFF
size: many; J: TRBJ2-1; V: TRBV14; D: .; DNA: TGTGCCAGCAGCCAAGGGATTGCTAGCGCCTACAATGAGCAGTTCTTC; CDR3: CASSQGIASAYNEQFF
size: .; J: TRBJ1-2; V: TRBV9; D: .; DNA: TGTGCCAGCAGCGGGAGTTTCTATGGCTACACCTTC; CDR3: CASSGSFYGYTF
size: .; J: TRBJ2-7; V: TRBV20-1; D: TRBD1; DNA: TGCAGTGCTAGCTTACCGGGACAGCCCTACGAGCAGTACTTC; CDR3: CSASLPGQPYEQYF
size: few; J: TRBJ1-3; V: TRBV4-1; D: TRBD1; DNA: TGCGCCAGCAGCCAGATCCCGGGACAGGGGCACAGAACCACCATATATTTT; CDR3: CASSQIPGQGHRTTIYF
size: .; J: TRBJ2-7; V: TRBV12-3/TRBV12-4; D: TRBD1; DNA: TGTGCCAGCAGTAGTCCGGGACAGGGGCTCTACGAGCAGTACTTC; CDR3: CASSSPGQGLYEQYF
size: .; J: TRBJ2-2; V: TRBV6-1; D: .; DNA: TGTGCCAGCGAACACTCCAGGTTCACCGGGGAGCTGTTTTTT; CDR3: CASEHSRFTGELFF
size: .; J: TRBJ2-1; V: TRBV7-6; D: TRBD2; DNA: TGTGCCAGCAGCGTCGGGACTATCGACTACAATGAGCAGTTCTTC; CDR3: CASSVGTIDYNEQFF
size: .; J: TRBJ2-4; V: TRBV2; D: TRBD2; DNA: TGTGCCAGCCGGGACAGCGGACTAGCGGAAAACATTCAGTACTTC; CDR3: CASRDSGLAENIQYF
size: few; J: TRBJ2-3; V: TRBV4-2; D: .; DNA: TGTGCCAGCAGCCAAGATAGTAGCACAGATACGCAGTATTTT; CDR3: CASSQDSSTDTQYF
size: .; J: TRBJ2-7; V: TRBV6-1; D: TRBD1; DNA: TGTGCCAGCACGAACAGGGGAATCCACGAGCAGTACTTC; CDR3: CASTNRGIHEQYF
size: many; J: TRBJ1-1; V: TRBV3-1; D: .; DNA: TGTGCCAGCAGCCAAGGGGTGGAGGTAGCTGAAGCTTTCTTT; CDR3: CASSQGVEVAEAFF
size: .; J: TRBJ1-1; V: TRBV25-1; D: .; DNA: TGTGCCAGCAGTGAATTCAAAGGGAAGACTGAAGCTTTCTTT; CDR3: CASSEFKGKTEAFF
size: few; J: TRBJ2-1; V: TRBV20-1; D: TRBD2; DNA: TGCAGTGCTAGAGGAGGGACTAGTGGCCATGAGCAGTTCTTC; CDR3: CSARGGTSGHEQFF
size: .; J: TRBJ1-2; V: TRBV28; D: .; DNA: TGTGCCAGCAGCCCCCAAACAGGGCCGCACACCTTC; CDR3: CASSPQTGPHTF
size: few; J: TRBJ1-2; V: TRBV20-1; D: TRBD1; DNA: TGCAGTGCGCCCCGACAGGGGGTAGGAGGCTACACCTTC; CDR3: CSAPRQGVGGYTF
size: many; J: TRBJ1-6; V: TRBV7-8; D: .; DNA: TGTGCCAGCAGCTTAAACAGGAACTATAATTCACCCCTCCACTTT; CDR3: CASSLNRNYNSPLHF
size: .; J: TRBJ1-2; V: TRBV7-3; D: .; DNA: TGTGCCAGCAGCTTAACGGGGGCGGAAGGCTACACCTTC; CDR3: CASSLTGAEGYTF
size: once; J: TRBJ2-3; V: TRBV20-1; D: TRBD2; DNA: TGCAGTGCCACTAGCGGGGGTCGGTATTTT; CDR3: CSATSGGRYF
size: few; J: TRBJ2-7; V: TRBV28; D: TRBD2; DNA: TGTGCCAGCAGGGGACTAGCGGGAGAAGGAGTGTACTTC; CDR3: CASRGLAGEGVYF
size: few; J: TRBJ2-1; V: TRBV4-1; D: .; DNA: TGCGCCAGCAGCCAAGGACTACTTCCCAATGAGCAGTTCTTC; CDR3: CASSQGLLPNEQFF
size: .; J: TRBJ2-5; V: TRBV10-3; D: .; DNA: TGTGCCATCAGTAAGAGACTGCAGGAGAAAGAGACCCAGTACTTC; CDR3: CAISKRLQEKETQYF
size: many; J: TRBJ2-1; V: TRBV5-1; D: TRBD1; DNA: TGCGCCAGCAGCATTGGGACAGGGGGGAACAATGAGCAGTTCTTC; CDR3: CASSIGTGGNNEQFF
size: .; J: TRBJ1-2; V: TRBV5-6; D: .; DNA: TGTGCCAGCAGCTTTGTACCTGGGGGCAGCTACACCTTC; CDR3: CASSFVPGGSYTF
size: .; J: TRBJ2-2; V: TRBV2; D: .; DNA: TGTGCCAGCAGTGTGCGGACGAACACCGGGGAGCTGTTTTTT; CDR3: CASSVRTNTGELFF
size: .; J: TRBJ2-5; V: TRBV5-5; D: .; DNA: TGTGCCAGCAGCGTCTGGGGGACAAGCCAAGAGACCCAGTACTTC; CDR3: CASSVWGTSQETQYF
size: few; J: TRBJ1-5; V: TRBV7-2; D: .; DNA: TGTGCCAGCAGCTTAGAAACATACTATAGCAATCAGCCCCAGCATTTT; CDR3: CASSLETYYSNQPQHF
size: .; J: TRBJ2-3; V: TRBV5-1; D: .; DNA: TGCGCCAGCAGCTCAGGACAGCGCACAGATACGCAGTATTTT; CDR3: CASSSGQRTDTQYF
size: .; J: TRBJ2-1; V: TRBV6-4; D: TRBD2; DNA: TGTGCCAGCAGTGACTCGAGAGCGGGATACAATGAGCAGTTCTTC; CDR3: CASSDSRAGYNEQFF
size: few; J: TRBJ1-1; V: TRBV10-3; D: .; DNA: TGTGCCATCAGTGAGCCTATGGGGGGGACTGAAGCTTTCTTT; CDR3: CAISEPMGGTEAFF
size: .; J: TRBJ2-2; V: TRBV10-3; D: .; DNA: TGTGCCATCAATAGACCGGGTCCGAGCACCGGGGAGCTGTTTTTT; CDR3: CAINRPGPSTGELFF